This T cell receptor (beta chain) is drawn from a study of blood T cell repertoires in COVID-19. Across the whole study: Some COVID-19 samples were acute and others convalescent; all came from the United States, Italy and Spain.

Original analysis: Amplification of reference gene primers was used by the study to estimate nucleated cell counts. Generated by immunoSEQ multiplex PCR, the TCRdb table keeps only in-frame clones and is missing some. V and J calls and clone size are those listed in that table; D and trimming were worked out from the DNA. The data hold 200,000 to 250,000 clones, with 65% to 85% observed a single time. The CDR3 length is 10 residues. Trimming took 8 bases from V and 7 from J, leaving 6 bases between them. Sample: peripheral blood. The clonotype comes from a human donor in a cohort sampled during active COVID-19. This rearrangement joins TRBV12-3 or TRBV12-4 to TRBJ2-1; D call uncertain. Written as DNA, the CDR3 is TGTGCCAGCTACCAGAATGAGCAGTTCTTC. Protein: CASYQNEQFF.